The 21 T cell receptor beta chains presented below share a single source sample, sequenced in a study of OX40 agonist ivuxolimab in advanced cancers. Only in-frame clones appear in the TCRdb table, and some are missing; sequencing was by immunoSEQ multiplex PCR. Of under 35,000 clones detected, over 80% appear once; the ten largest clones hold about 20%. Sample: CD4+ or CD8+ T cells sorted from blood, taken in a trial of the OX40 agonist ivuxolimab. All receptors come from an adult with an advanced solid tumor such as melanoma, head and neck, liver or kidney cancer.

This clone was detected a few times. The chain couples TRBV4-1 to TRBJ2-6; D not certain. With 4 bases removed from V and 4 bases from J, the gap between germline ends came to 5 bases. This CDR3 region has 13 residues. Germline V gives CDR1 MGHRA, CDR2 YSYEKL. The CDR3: CASSPPGANVLTF. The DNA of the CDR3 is TGCGCCAGCAGCCCCCCCGGGGCCAACGTCCTGACTTTC.

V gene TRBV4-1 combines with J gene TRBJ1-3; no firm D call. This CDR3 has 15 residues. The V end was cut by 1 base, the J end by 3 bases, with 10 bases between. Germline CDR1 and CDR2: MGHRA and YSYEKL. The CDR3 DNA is TGCGCCAGCAGCCAAGTTGGCGCCATTGGAAACACCATATATTTT. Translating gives CASSQVGAIGNTIYF.

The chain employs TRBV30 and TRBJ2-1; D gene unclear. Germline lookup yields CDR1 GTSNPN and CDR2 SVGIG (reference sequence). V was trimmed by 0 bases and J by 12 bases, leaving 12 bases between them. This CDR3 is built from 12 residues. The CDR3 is CAWSVRVGWQFF. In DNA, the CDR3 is TGTGCCTGGAGTGTTCGGGTGGGATGGCAGTTCTTC.

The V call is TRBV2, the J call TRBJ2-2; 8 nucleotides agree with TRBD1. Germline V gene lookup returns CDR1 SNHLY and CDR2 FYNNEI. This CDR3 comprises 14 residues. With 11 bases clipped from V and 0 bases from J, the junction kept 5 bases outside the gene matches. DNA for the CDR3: TGTGCCGGCGTGGGACAGGCGAACACCGGGGAGCTGTTTTTT. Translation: CAGVGQANTGELFF.

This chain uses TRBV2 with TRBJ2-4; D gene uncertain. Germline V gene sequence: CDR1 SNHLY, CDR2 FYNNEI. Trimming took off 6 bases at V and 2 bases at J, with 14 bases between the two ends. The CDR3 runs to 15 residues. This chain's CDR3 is CASRASVRSKNIQYF. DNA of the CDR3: TGTGCCAGCAGGGCCTCGGTCAGGTCCAAAAACATTCAGTACTTC.

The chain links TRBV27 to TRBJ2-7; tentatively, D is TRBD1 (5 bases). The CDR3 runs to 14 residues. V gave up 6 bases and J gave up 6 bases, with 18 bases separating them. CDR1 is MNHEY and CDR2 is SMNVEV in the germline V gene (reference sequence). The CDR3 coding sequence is TGTGCCAGCAGGACAGATTTAGCCCCCTCCGAGCAGTACTTC. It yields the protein CASRTDLAPSEQYF.

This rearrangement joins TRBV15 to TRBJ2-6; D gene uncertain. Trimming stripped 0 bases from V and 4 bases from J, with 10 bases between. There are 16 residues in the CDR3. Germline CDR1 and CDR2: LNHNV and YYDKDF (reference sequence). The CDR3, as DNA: TGTGCCACCAGCAGAGATCAAGGTTCAGGGGCCAACGTCCTGACTTTC. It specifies CATSRDQGSGANVLTF.

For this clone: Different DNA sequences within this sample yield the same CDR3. In DNA form, the CDR3 reads TGTGCCAGCAGTCCATGGACAGTCACCATGAACACTGAAGCTTTCTTT. Translated, it gives CASSPWTVTMNTEAFF. The chain has TRBV28 and TRBJ1-1; D is perhaps TRBD1 (6 bases). Trimming cost V 5 bases and J 0 bases, with 16 bases left between them. Germline values: CDR1 MDHEN, CDR2 SYDVKM. The CDR3 extends over 16 amino acids.

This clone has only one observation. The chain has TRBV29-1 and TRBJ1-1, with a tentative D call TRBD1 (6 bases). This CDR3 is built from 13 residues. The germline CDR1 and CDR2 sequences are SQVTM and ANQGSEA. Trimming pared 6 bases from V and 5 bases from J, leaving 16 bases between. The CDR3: CSVAPGGRTEAFF. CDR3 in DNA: TGCAGCGTGGCTCCCGGGGGGCGGACTGAAGCTTTCTTT.

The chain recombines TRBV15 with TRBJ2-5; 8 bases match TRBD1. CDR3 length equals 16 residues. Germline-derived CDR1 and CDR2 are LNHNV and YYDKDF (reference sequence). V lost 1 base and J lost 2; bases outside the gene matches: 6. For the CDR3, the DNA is TGTGCCACCAGCAGAGCCCCAGGGGGCTGGCAAGAGACCCAGTACTTC. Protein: CATSRAPGGWQETQYF.

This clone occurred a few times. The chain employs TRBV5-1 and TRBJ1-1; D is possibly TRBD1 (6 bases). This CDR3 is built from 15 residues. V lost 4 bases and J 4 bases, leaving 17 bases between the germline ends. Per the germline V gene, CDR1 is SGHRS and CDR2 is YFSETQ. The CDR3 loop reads CASSARRQAGTEAFF. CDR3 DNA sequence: TGCGCCAGCAGCGCACGTCGACAGGCTGGCACTGAAGCTTTCTTT.

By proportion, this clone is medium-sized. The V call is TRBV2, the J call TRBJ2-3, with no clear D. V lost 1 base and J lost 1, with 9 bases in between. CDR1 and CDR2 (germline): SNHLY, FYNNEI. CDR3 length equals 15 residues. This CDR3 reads CASSEESDGTDTQYF. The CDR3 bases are TGTGCCAGCAGTGAAGAGTCGGACGGCACAGATACGCAGTATTTT. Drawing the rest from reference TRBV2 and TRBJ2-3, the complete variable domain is EPEVTQTPSHQVTQMGQEVILRCVPISNHLYFYWYRQILGQKVEFLVSFYNNEISEKSEIFDDQFSVERPDGSNFTLKIRSTKLEDSAMYFCASSEESDGTDTQYFGPGTRLTVL.

The CDR3 protein is CASAGTWPRDYGYTF. CDR3 nucleotides: TGTGCCAGCGCAGGGACGTGGCCACGGGACTATGGCTACACCTTC. The chain uses TRBV5-5 and TRBJ1-2; maybe TRBD1 (5 bases). Germline loops: CDR1 SGHKS, CDR2 YYEKEE (reference sequence). Trimming removed 7 bases at V and 3 bases at J, with 19 bases between. CDR3 length equals 15 residues.

DNA of the CDR3: TGTGCCAGCAGACCCCAGGGGGGCTTTTTCACAGATACGCAGTATTTT. Residues: CASRPQGGFFTDTQYF. The chain links TRBV28 to TRBJ2-3; tentatively, D is TRBD1 (7 bases). The CDR3 sequence is 16 residues long. Germline V gene data show CDR1 as MDHEN and CDR2 as SYDVKM. Trimming cost V 6 bases and J 2 bases, with 18 bases left between them.

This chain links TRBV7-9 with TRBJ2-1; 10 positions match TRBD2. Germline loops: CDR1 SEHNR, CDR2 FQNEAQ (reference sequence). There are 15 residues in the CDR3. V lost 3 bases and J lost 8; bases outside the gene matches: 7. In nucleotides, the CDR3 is TGTGCCAGCAGCTTCAAGCGGGAGGGTGGAGATGAGCAGTTCTTC. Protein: CASSFKREGGDEQFF. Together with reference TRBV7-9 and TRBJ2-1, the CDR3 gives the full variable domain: DTGVSQNPRHKITKRGQNVTFRCDPISEHNRLYWYRQTLGQGPEFLTYFQNEAQLEKSRLLSDRFSAERPKGSFSTLEIQRTEQGDSAMYLCASSFKREGGDEQFFGPGTRLTVL.

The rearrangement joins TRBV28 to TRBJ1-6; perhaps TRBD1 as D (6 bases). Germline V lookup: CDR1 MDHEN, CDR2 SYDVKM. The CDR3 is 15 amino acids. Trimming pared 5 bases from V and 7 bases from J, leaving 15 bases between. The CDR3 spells CASSLIGTPNSPLHF. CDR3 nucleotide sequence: TGTGCCAGCAGTCTCATCGGGACACCAAATTCACCCCTCCACTTT.

CDR3 sequence (DNA): TGTGCCAGCAGTCAAGGGACAGGCCAAGAGACCCAGTACTTC. Translating gives CASSQGTGQETQYF. The rearrangement joins TRBV6-6 to TRBJ2-5; 8 bases are shared with TRBD1. The CDR3 has 14 residues. The trim removed 5 bases at V and 1 base at J, leaving 3 bases unmatched. CDR1 is MNHNY and CDR2 is SVGAGI in the germline V gene (reference sequence).

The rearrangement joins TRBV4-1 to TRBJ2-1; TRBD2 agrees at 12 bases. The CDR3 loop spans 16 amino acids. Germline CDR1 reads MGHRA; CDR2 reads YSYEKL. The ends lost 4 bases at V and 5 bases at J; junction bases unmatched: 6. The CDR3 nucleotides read TGCGCCAGCAGCCGCCAGACTAGCGGGGGCAACAATGAGCAGTTCTTC. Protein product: CASSRQTSGGNNEQFF.

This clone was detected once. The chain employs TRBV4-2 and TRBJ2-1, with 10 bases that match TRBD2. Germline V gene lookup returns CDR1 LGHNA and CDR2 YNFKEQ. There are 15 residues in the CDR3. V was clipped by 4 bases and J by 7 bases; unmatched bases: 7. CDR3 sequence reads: CASSPRLAGKNEQFF. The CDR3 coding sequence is TGTGCCAGCAGCCCCCGACTAGCGGGTAAAAATGAGCAGTTCTTC.

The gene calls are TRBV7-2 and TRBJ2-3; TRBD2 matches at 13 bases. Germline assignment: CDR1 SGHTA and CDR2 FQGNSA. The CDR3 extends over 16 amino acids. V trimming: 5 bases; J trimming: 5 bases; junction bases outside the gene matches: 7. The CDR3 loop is CASSPRLAGGRDTQYF. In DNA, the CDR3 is TGTGCCAGCAGCCCGCGACTAGCGGGAGGAAGAGATACGCAGTATTTT.

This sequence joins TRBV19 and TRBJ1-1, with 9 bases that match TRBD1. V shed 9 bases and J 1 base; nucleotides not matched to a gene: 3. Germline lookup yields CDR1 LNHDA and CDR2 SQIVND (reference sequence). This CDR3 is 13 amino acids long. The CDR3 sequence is CASSGQGNTEAFF. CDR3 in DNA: TGTGCCAGCTCGGGACAGGGGAACACTGAAGCTTTCTTT.